This T cell receptor (beta chain) derives from a study of control samples from healthy donors and cancer patients. The germline V and J ends were trimmed by 4 bases and 6 bases, with 13 bases remaining between them. The CDR3 has 14 residues. CDR1 SGHNT and CDR2 YYREEE come from the germline V gene (reference sequence). Here immunoSEQ multiplex PCR was the method, and the copy in TCRdb shows in-frame clones only, minus some. The sample has around 75,000 clones, approximately 80% seen once. The sequenced sample consisted of blood. The chain is built from TRBV5-4 and TRBJ1-4; TRBD1 is a possible D gene (6 bases). This clonotype was sampled from a man aged 50 or older in good health. The CDR3 DNA reads as TGTGCCAGCAGCCGGGGGGCAGTCGATGAAAAACTGTTTTTT. Translating it yields CASSRGAVDEKLFF. Complete variable domain (other parts from reference TRBV5-4 and TRBJ1-4): ETGVTQSPTHLIKTRGQQVTLRCSSQSGHNTVSWYQQALGQGPQFIFQYYREEENGRGNFPPRFSGLQFPNYSSELNVNALELDDSALYLCASSRGAVDEKLFFGSGTQLSVL.